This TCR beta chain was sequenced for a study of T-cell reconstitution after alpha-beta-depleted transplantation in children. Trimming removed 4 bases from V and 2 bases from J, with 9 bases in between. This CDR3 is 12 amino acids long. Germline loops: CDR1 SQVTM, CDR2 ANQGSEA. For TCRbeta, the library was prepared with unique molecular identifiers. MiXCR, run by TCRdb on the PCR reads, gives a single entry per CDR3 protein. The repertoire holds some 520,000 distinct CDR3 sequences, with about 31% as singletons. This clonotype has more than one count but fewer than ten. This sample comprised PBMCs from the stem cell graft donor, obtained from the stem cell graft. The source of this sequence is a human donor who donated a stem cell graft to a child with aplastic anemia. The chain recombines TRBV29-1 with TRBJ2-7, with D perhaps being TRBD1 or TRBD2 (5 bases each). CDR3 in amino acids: CSVGEGPYEQYV. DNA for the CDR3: TGCAGCGTTGGTGAGGGGCCCTACGAGCAGTACGTC.